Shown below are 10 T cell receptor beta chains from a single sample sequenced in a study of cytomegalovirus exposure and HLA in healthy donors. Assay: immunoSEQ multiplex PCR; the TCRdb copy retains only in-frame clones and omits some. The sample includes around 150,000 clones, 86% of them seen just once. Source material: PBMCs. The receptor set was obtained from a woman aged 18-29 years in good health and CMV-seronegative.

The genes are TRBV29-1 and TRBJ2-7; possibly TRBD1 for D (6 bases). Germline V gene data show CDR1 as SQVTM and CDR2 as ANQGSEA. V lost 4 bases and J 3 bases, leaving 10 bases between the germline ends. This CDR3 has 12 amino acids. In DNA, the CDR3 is TGCAGCGTTGTACAGGGTTTCTACGAGCAGTACTTC. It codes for CSVVQGFYEQYF.

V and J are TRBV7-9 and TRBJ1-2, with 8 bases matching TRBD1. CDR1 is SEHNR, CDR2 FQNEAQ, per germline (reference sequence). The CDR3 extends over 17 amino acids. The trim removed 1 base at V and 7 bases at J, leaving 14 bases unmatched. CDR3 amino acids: CASSLGPPGQGAGGYTF. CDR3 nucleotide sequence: TGTGCCAGCAGCTTAGGACCTCCTGGACAGGGAGCCGGTGGCTACACCTTC. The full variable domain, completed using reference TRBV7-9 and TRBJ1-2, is DTGVSQNPRHKITKRGQNVTFRCDPISEHNRLYWYRQTLGQGPEFLTYFQNEAQLEKSRLLSDRFSAERPKGSFSTLEIQRTEQGDSAMYLCASSLGPPGQGAGGYTFGSGTRLTVV.

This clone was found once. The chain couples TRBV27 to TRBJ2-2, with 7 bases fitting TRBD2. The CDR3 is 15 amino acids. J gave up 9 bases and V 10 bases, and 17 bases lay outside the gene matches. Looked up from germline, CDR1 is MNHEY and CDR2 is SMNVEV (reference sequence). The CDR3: CATTFQRGAGRELFF. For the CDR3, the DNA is TGTGCCACCACTTTTCAGCGGGGTGCAGGGAGGGAGCTGTTTTTT.

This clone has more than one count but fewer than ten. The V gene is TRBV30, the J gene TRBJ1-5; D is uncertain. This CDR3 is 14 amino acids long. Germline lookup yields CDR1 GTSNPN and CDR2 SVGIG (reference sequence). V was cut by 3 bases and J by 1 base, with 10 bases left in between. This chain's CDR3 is CAWSPGLSNQPQHF. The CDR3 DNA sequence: TGTGCCTGGAGCCCTGGACTGAGCAATCAGCCCCAGCATTTT.

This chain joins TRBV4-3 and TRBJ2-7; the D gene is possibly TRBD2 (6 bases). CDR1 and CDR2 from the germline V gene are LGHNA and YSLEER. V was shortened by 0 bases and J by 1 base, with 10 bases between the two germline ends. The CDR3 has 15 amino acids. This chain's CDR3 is CASSQDTSRSYEQYF. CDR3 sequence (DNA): TGCGCCAGCAGCCAAGACACTAGCAGATCCTACGAGCAGTACTTC.

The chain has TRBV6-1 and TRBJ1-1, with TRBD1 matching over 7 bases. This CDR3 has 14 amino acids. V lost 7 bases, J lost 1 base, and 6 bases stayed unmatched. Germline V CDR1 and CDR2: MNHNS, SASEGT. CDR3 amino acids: CASTLQGGNTEAFF. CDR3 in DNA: TGTGCCAGCACCCTTCAGGGGGGGAACACTGAAGCTTTCTTT.

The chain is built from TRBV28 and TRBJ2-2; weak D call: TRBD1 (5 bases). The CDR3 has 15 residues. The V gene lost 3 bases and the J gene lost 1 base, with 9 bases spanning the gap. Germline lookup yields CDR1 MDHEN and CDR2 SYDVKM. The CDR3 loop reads CASSLFQGNTGELFF. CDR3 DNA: TGTGCCAGCAGTTTGTTCCAGGGGAACACCGGGGAGCTGTTTTTT.

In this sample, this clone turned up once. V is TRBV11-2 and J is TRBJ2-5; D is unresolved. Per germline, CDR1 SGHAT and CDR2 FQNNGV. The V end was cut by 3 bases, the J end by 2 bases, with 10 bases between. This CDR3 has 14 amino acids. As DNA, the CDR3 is TGTGCCAGCAGCTTTGGCCCCCGACAAGAGACCCAGTACTTC. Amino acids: CASSFGPRQETQYF.

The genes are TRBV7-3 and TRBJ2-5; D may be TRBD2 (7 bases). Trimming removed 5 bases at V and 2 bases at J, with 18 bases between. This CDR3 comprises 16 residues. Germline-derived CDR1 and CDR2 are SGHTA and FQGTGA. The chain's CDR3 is CASSLNSGGAQETQYF. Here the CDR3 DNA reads TGTGCCAGCAGCCTTAATTCTGGGGGGGCTCAAGAGACCCAGTACTTC.

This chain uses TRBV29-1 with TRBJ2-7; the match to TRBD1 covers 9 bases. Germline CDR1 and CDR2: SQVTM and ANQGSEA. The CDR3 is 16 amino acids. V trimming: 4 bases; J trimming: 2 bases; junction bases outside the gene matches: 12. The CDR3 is CSVGGTGKVGTYEQYF. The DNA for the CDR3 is TGCAGCGTTGGGGGGACAGGGAAAGTGGGCACCTACGAGCAGTACTTC.